This T cell receptor (beta chain) was captured by sequencing in a study of CD8+ T cells in alopecia areata. V lost 4 bases, J lost 8 bases, and 20 bases lay in between. Per the germline V gene, CDR1 is GTSNPN and CDR2 is SVGIG (reference sequence). The CDR3 is 14 residues long. Whole-study findings and limits: Sequencing of scalp tissue also captures the resident alphabeta T cells of normal skin.

Treatment indicated: oral pan-JAK inhibitor, 5-10 mg twice daily. As part of sample collection, lesional scalp punch biopsies and peripheral blood were taken from alopecia areata patients. Reverse transcription of extracted RNA yielded cDNA, which provided the sequencing template. TCRdb's copy holds only in-frame clones and misses some; the assay was immunoSEQ multiplex PCR. The data contain fewer than 250,000 clones, more than 30% of them seen just once; the ten biggest clones take up roughly 0.45%. A word on this clone: No antigen is known for it.

Sequencing was performed on CD4+ T cells sorted from blood, taken at roughly week 30, from a patient treated with tofacitinib. The sequence was obtained from a human donor with alopecia areata. V is TRBV30 and J is TRBJ1-2; D gene ambiguous. The CDR3 loop reads CAWNRDTGKGGYTF. The CDR3 DNA follows: TGTGCCTGGAATCGAGACACGGGGAAAGGAGGCTACACCTTC.